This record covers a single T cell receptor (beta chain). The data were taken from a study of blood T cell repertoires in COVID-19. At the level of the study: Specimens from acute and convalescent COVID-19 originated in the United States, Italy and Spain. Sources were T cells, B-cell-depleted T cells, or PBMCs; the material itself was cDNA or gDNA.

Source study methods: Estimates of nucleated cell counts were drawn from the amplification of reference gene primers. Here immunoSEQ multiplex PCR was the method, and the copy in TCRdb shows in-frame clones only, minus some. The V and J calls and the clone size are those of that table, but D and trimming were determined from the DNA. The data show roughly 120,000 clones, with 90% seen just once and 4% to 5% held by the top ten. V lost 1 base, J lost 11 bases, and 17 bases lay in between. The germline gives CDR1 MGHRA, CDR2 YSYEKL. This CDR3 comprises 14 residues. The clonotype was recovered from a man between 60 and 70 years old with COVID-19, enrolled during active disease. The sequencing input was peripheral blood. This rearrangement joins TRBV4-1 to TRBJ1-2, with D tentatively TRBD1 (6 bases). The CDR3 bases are TGCGCCAGCAGCCAAGGGGATACCGGGAGGGGGTACACCTTC. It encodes CASSQGDTGRGYTF.